Below are 8 T cell receptor beta chains sequenced from a single sample in a study of blood T cells in healthy people across ages. The authors ran a second PCR of about 6 to 12 cycles using a sample-barcoded 5' primer and a J-beta primer mix. TCRdb passed the 5' RACE reads through MiXCR, listing each CDR3 protein once. The sample has approximately 1,000,000 distinct CDR3 sequences, 45% seen once; the top ten hold approximately 20%. The sample consisted of blood. The origin of the receptors is a woman aged 55-69 years in good health.

This clonotype has more than one count but fewer than ten. This chain connects TRBV20-1 to TRBJ1-5, with D perhaps matching TRBD1 (5 bases). CDR3 length: 13 amino acids. Germline V gene sequence: CDR1 DFQATT, CDR2 SNEGSKA (reference sequence). Deletions cut 3 bases from V and 7 bases from J, with 13 bases between. The CDR3 DNA is TGCAGTGCTAGTGTGGGGGGTTGGCAGCCCCAGCATTTT. Translating gives CSASVGGWQPQHF.

This clonotype was seen many times. The V gene is TRBV9, the J gene TRBJ2-7; TRBD1 agrees at 7 bases. Germline V CDR1 and CDR2: SGDLS, YYNGEE. V was pared by 0 bases and J by 5 bases, with 8 bases of the junction left unmatched. The CDR3 extends over 15 amino acids. CDR3 region: CASSVEGQRGNEQYF. The DNA for the CDR3 is TGTGCCAGCAGCGTAGAGGGACAGAGAGGGAACGAGCAGTACTTC.

This clonotype appeared a few times. This chain connects TRBV29-1 to TRBJ2-6; D remains unclear. Germline lookup yields CDR1 SQVTM and CDR2 ANQGSEA. Trimming took off 4 bases at V and 1 base at J, with 8 bases between the two ends. The length of the CDR3 is 14 residues. In nucleotides, the CDR3 is TGCAGCGTTGGTCGGGCATCTGGGGCCAACGTCCTGACTTTC. Residues: CSVGRASGANVLTF.

Turning to this clonotype: A much bigger clone sits one base away, suggesting this may be a read error. The V gene is TRBV7-9, the J gene TRBJ2-6; a possible D gene is TRBD1 (6 bases). Germline CDR1 reads SEHNR; CDR2 reads FQNEAQ (reference sequence). The CDR3 runs 16 residues. CDR3 nucleotide sequence: TGTGCCAGCAGCATCCCGGGACAATCAGGGGCCAACGTCCTGAATTTC. It encodes CASSIPGQSGANVLNF.

CDR3 DNA sequence: TGTGCCACCAGCAGAGAGAAACTCCTGAGGGGCTACGAGCAGTACTTC. Translated, it gives CATSREKLLRGYEQYF. The chain has TRBV15 and TRBJ2-7; either TRBD1 or TRBD2 may fit D (5 bases each). V was cut by 0 bases and J by 3 bases, with 15 bases left in between. The CDR3 is 16 residues long. CDR1 and CDR2 from the germline V gene are LNHNV and YYDKDF (reference sequence).

V gene TRBV15 combines with J gene TRBJ2-1, with 12 bases matching TRBD2. The V gene end was trimmed by 4 bases and the J gene end by 2 bases; junction bases not matched to a gene: 3. There are 16 residues in the CDR3. The V gene's germline CDR1 is LNHNV and CDR2 YYDKDF (reference sequence). The CDR3 sequence is CATSTGLAGPYNEQFF. For the CDR3, the DNA is TGTGCCACCAGCACGGGACTAGCGGGCCCCTACAATGAGCAGTTCTTC.

There are a few counts of this clonotype. This chain uses TRBV2 with TRBJ1-6; no clear D. Germline CDR1 reads SNHLY; CDR2 reads FYNNEI. V was clipped by 7 bases and J by 8 bases, with 12 bases between them. This CDR3 comprises 13 residues. The CDR3 DNA reads as TGTGCCAGCATGACAAGGAGGCATTCACCCCTCCACTTT. Protein sequence: CASMTRRHSPLHF.

This clonotype came up once. The junction does not match germline at one end; this may be a read error. The chain recombines TRBV29-1 with TRBJ1-2, with unresolved D. The V gene's germline CDR1 is SQVTM and CDR2 ANQGSEA. This CDR3 is 12 amino acids long. This CDR3 is CSAVIANYGHTF. For the CDR3, the DNA is TGCAGCGCCGTCATAGCTAACTATGGCCACACCTTC.